What follows is one T cell receptor (beta chain) and its context. The sample carries other DNA sequences with the same CDR3. The data belong to a study of blood T cell repertoires in COVID-19. At the level of the study: Spain, Italy and the United States supplied samples that represented acute and convalescent COVID-19. From T cells, B-cell-depleted T cells, or PBMCs came the material, which was cDNA or gDNA.

The ends lost 5 bases at V and 0 bases at J; junction bases unmatched: 3. Germline lookup yields CDR1 SGHTA and CDR2 FQGNSA. This CDR3 is built from 14 residues. Profiling relied on immunoSEQ multiplex PCR, and the TCRdb table lists in-frame clones only, not all of them. The sample lists some 100,000 clones; over 60% were seen once. The sample taken for sequencing was peripheral blood. This clonotype was sampled from a human donor in a cohort sampled during active or convalescent COVID-19. The V gene is TRBV7-2, the J gene TRBJ2-7; 8 positions agree with TRBD1. The CDR3 is CASSRDRGSYEQYF. The CDR3 DNA reads TGTGCCAGCAGCAGAGACAGGGGCTCCTACGAGCAGTACTTC.